This T cell receptor (beta chain) was sequenced during a study of blood T cell repertoires in COVID-19 (dated by TCRdb to 2018 to 2020). Describing the broader study: The collaborator samples originated in the United States, Italy and Spain and spanned the acute and convalescent phases of COVID-19. Samples came from the ongoing ImmuneRACE study (first 160 participants) plus 1,254 subjects from 6 global collaborators. Sample metadata almost always included a de-identified subject ID, COVID-19 status, age in years and sex. The prospective study material was composed of cDNA or gDNA derived from T cells, B-cell-depleted T cells, or PBMCs. The repertoires were made available in a free public database intended to serve as a resource for research on the immune response to SARS-CoV-2. The dataset comprised deeply sampled blood TCRbeta repertoires from subjects exposed to, actively infected with, or recovered from COVID-19. HLA class I and class II types, where available, came from metadata supplied by the sample provider rather than from assay-based typing. What the study reported, not specific to this receptor: How much clinical and demographic metadata was included differed by source and by participant, and the metadata was provided uncurated.

In Seattle, one collaborating source enrolled patients while the infection was active and tracked those patients longitudinally over the course of disease. Collaborating institutions collected whole blood in K2EDTA tubes following their own protocols. Collaborator samples were shipped for TCRbeta analysis as frozen whole blood, isolated PBMCs, or DNA extracted from either sample type. There are 14 amino acids in the CDR3, from cysteine to phenylalanine inclusive. CDR1 and CDR2 were assigned from the germline V gene as MDHEN and SYDVKM. TCRbeta CDR3 regions were amplified from genomic DNA by means of the immunoSEQ Assay, a bias-controlled multiplex PCR. In the source study's methods: Within the assay, amplification of reference gene primers was used to estimate how many nucleated cells each sample contained. To quantify the absolute abundance of each unique TCRbeta CDR3 rearrangement, sequence reads were collapsed and filtered. For each sample, productive Simpson clonality was calculated as the square root of Simpson's diversity index over productive rearrangements. The immuneACCESS repertoire file appears here via TCRdb, limited to in-frame rearrangements. These files lack a portion of the clones; in checked studies, under half of the deficit traces to unresolved V genes, and the cause of the others is not known. The V and J calls and the clone size are those of that table, but D and trimming were determined from the DNA. The sample table lists 250,000 to 350,000 clones, roughly 90% of them with a count of one. The top ten clonotypes cover 2.9% of the sample.

Points on this clone: Its recognized antigen is unknown. No DNA is shown, since the ends of the CDR3 on it are uncertain; the CDR3 is the one TCRdb lists.

The receptor was isolated from a woman in her twenties or thirties with COVID-19, enrolled during active disease. This chain joins TRBV28 to TRBJ2-7; the table's D call, TRBD1, was not checked against the DNA. The sequencing input was peripheral blood. CDR3 protein: CASSFGRGTLRTYF.